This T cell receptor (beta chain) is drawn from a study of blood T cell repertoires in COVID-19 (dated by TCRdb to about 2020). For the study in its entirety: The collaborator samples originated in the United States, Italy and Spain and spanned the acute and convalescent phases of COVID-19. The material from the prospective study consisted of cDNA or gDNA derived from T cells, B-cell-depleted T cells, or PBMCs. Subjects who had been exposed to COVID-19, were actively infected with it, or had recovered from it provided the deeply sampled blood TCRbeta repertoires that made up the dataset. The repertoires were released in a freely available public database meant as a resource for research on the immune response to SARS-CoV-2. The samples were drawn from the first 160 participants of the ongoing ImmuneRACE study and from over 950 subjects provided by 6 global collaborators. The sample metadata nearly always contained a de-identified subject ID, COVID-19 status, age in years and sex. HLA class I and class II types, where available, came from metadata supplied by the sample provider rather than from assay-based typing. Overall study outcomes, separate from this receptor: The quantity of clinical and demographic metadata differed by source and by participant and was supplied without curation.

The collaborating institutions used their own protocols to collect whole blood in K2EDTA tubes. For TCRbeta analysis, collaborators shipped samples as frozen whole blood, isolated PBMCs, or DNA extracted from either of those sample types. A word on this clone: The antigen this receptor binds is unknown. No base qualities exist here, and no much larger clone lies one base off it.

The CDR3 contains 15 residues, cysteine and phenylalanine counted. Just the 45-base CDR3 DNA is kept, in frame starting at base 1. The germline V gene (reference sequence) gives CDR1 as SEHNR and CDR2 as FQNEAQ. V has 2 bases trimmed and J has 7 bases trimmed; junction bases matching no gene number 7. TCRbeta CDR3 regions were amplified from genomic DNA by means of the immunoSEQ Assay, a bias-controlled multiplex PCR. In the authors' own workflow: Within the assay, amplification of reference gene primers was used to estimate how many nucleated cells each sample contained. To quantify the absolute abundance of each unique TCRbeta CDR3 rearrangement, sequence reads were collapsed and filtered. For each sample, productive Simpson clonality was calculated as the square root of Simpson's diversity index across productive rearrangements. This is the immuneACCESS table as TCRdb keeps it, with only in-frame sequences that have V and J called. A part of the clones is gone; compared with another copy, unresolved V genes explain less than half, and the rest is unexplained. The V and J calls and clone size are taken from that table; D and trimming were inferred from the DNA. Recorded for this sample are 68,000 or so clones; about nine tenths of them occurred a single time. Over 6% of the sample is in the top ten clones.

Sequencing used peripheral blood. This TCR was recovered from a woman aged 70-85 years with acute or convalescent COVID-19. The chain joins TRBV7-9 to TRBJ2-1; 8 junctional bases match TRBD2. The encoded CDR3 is CASSLRQRETNEQFF. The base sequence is TGTGCCAGCAGCTTAAGGCAGCGGGAGACAAATGAGCAGTTCTTC.